Included here is one TCR beta chain sequence, with context. Its antigen is undetermined. This sample stems from a study of blood T cells in healthy people across ages. A second PCR of 7 to 11 cycles used a sample-barcoded 5' primer and a J-beta primer mix. One entry per CDR3 protein results from TCRdb running MiXCR on the 5' RACE reads. The sample has about 800,000 distinct CDR3 sequences; approximately 25% are singletons. Whole-study results and caveats: Diversity was higher, and naive CD4+ cells more numerous, in long-lived donors than in aged donors.

Deletions cut 5 bases from V and 6 bases from J, with 19 bases between. This CDR3 comprises 14 residues. CDR1 and CDR2 from the germline V gene are SQVTM and ANQGSEA. These records were also assigned to another study, of T cells of mothers and their children. According to that study: Related mother-child pairs showed slightly, non-significantly higher overlap than unrelated pairs.

The specimen was blood. The clonotype originates from a boy between 10 and 17 years old in good health. The V gene is TRBV29-1, the J gene TRBJ1-1, with D possibly being TRBD1 (5 bases). CDR3 sequence (DNA): TGCAGCGTTAAGGGCTCCTCGCGGGACGCTGAAGCTTTCTTT. It is translated as CSVKGSSRDAEAFF. Using reference TRBV29-1 and TRBJ1-1 for the parts outside the CDR3, the full variable domain is SAVISQKPSRDICQRGTSLTIQCQVDSQVTMMFWYRQQPGQSLTLIATANQGSEATYESGFVIDKFPISRPNLTFSTLTVSNMSPEDSSIYLCSVKGSSRDAEAFFGQGTRLTVV.